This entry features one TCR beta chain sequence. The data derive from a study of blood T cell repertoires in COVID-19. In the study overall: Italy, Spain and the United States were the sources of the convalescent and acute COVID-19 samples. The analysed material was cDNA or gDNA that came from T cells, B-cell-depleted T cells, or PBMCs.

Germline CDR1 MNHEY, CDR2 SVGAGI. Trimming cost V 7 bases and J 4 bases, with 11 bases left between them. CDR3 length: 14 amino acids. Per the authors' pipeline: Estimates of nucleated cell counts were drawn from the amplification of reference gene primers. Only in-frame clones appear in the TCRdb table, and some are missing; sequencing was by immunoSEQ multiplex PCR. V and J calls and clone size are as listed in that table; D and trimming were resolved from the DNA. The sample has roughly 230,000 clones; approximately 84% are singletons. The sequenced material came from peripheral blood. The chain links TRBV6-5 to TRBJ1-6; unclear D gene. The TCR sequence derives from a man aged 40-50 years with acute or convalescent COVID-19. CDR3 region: CASINTGYNSPLHF. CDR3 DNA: TGTGCCAGCATCAACACGGGATATAATTCACCCCTCCACTTT.